This TCR beta chain was sequenced during a study of T cell repertoires in cytomegalovirus infection (dated by TCRdb to about 2019). About the investigation overall: The HLA type of each donor mattered for the analysis, because public TCR beta signatures pointed to carriage of CMV infection along with the matching HLA type.

Overall study results and their limits: The ex vivo response was dominated by HLA-C-restricted CMV-specific TCR beta clonotypes, and the single most frequent clonotype in two of eight donors was supplied by these HLA-C-restricted clonotypes. In both this cohort and an independent cohort of some 380 donors, the cumulative frequency of public TCR beta family members distinguished carriers of CMV infection plus the relevant HLA type.

Many counts were recorded for this clonotype. This receptor's antigen is unknown. It has no much larger one-base neighbor in the sample; base qualities were not kept. Measured from the cysteine to the phenylalanine, the CDR3 is 17 residues long. The read is trimmed to its CDR3 DNA, 51 bases read in frame from base 1. From a lookup of the germline V gene, CDR1 and CDR2 are MNHEY and SVGAGI. Trimming costs V 6 bases and J 0 bases, and their ends lie 18 bases apart. The instrument was an Illumina HiSeq 1500. TCRdb's own reprocessing of the public reads used fastp at Q25 and MiXCR and kept productive beta chains. Each entry merges the rows of one CDR3 protein and shows their most common DNA and genes. The sample data list fewer than 550,000 distinct CDR3 sequences, and 16% of these were observed just once. About 24% of the sample lies in the top ten.

The specimen was CD8+ T cells from PBMCs. This TCR was sampled from a human donor in good health (CMV status not recorded). Some clones in this sample may be carry-over from other donors' samples. This sequence uses TRBV6-5 and TRBJ2-4; the D region possibly corresponds to TRBD2 (5 bases align). The sequence in DNA is TGTGCCAGCAGGTCCCAGACAAGCGGAGCAGCCAAAAACATTCAGTACTTC. This sequence encodes CASRSQTSGAAKNIQYF.